The present TCR beta chain was sequenced within a study of cytomegalovirus exposure and HLA in healthy donors. On this clone: Its target is unknown.

This CDR3 region has 13 residues. V dropped 1 base and J dropped 6 bases, with 7 bases sitting between them. In germline, CDR1 is SGHVS, CDR2 FQNEAQ. Findings and caveats of the study: As a later analysis showed, a missense DCLRE1C variant was linked to trimming of TCR beta V- and J-genes. Across donors, presence/absence analyses took sequencing depth to be roughly uniform.

The primer mix had 60 Vbeta and 13 Jbeta primers. Sequenced by immunoSEQ multiplex PCR; TCRdb stores in-frame clones only, minus some. The sample contains 180,000 or so clones, about three quarters of which appear only once. The chain couples TRBV7-8 to TRBJ2-1, with TRBD2 as a possible D gene (6 bases). Specimen: PBMCs. The sequence derives from a man aged 50 or older in good health and CMV-seropositive. CDR3 sequence reads: CASSLVTSNEQFF. CDR3 in DNA: TGTGCCAGCAGCTTAGTGACTAGCAATGAGCAGTTCTTC. Together with reference TRBV7-8 and TRBJ2-1, the CDR3 gives the full variable domain: GAGVSQSPRYKVAKRGQDVALRCDPISGHVSLFWYQQALGQGPEFLTYFQNEAQLDKSGLPSDRFFAERPEGSVSTLKIQRTQQEDSAVYLCASSLVTSNEQFFGPGTRLTVL.